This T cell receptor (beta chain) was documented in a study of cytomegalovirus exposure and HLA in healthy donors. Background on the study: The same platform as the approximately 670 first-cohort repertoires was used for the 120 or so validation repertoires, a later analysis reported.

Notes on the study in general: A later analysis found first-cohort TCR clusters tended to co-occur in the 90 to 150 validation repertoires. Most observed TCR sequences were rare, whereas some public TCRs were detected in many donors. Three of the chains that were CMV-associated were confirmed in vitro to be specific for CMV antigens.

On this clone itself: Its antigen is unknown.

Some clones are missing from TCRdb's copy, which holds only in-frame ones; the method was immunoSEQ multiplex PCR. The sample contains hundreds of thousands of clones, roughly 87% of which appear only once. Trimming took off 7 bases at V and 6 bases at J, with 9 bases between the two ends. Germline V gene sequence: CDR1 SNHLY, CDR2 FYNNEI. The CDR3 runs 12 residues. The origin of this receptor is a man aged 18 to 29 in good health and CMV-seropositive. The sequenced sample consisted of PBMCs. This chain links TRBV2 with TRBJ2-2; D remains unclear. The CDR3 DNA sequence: TGTGCCAGCAATACCGGCCCCGGGGAGCTGTTTTTT. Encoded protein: CASNTGPGELFF.